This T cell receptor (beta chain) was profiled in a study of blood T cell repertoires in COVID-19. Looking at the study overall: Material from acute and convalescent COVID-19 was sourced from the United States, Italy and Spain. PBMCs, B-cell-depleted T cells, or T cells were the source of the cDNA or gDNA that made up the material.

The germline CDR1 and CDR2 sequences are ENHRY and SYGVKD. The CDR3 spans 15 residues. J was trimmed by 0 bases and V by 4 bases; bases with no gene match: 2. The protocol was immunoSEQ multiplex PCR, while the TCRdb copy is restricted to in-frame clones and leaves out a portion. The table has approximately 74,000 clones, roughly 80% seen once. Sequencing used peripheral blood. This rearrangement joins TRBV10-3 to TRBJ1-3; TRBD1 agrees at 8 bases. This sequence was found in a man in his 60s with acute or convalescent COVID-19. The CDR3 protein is CAISGDRTSGNTIYF. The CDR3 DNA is TGTGCCATCAGTGGGGACAGGACCTCTGGAAACACCATATATTTT.